The TCR beta chain described here comes from a study of T-cell memory formation after mild COVID-19. TCRdb redid the calling of the 5' RACE reads with MiXCR, one entry per CDR3 protein. This repertoire shows 550,000 to 700,000 distinct CDR3 sequences, about a sixth found once; its top ten account for around 12%. In germline, CDR1 is KGHSH, CDR2 LQKENI. The CDR3 is 17 amino acids. The V and J ends lost 3 bases and 7 bases, in that order; junction bases with no gene match: 9. This TCR was sampled from an adult woman who had mild COVID-19 (a few samples of this study predate the infection). Cell type and time point are not known. Sequenced: PBMCs or a T cell subset sorted from them (not recorded which). The chain is built from TRBV18 and TRBJ2-1; 13 nucleotides match TRBD2. The DNA for the CDR3 is TGTGCCAGCTCACCTCGGACTAGCGGGAGCTTCGGAAATGAGCAGTTCTTC. Translated: CASSPRTSGSFGNEQFF.